The 29 T cell receptor beta chains listed next were all sequenced from one sample in a study of blood T cells in healthy people across ages. With a J-beta primer mix and a sample-barcoded 5' primer, a second PCR ran about 7 to 11 cycles. TCRdb recomputed calls from the 5' RACE reads with MiXCR, one row per CDR3 protein. Here the sample spans about 1 million distinct CDR3 sequences, 40% to 50% being singletons. Sequencing was done on a sample of blood. These receptors were obtained from a woman aged 55-75 years in good health.

This clonotype was seen more than once but under ten times. CDR3 sequence: CASSLAGGQVDEQFF. CDR3 nucleotide sequence: TGCGCCAGCAGCTTGGCCGGGGGACAGGTGGATGAGCAGTTCTTC. The chain joins TRBV5-1 to TRBJ2-1; 8 nucleotides line up with TRBD1. V gave up 0 bases and J gave up 8 bases; unmatched junction bases: 7. This CDR3 is 15 amino acids long. Germline V gene sequence: CDR1 SGHRS, CDR2 YFSETQ.

This clonotype showed up just a few times. The chain recombines TRBV20-1 with TRBJ2-1; 7 bases match TRBD1. CDR1 is DFQATT, CDR2 SNEGSKA, per germline (reference sequence). The J segment lost 5 bases and the V segment lost 5 bases, leaving 9 bases of the junction unmatched. The CDR3 runs to 14 residues. CDR3 DNA: TGCAGTGCTCCCTACCGGGACAGACACAATGAGCAGTTCTTC. Amino acids: CSAPYRDRHNEQFF.

This rearrangement joins TRBV6-2 or TRBV6-3 to TRBJ2-3, with TRBD2 matching 12 bases. Germline CDR1 MNHEY, CDR2 SVGEGT. CDR3 length: 15 residues. The ends lost 5 bases at V and 3 bases at J; junction bases unmatched: 3. The CDR3: CASSGLAGYTDTQYF. The CDR3 DNA follows: TGTGCCAGCAGTGGACTAGCGGGATATACAGATACGCAGTATTTT.

There are a few counts of this clonotype. The chain carries TRBV9 and TRBJ1-5; weak D call: TRBD1 (5 bases). Germline CDR1 and CDR2: SGDLS and YYNGEE. The germline V and J ends were trimmed by 0 bases and 1 base, with 5 bases remaining between them. The length of the CDR3 is 14 residues. The CDR3 sequence is CASSVGDSNQPQHF. The CDR3 nucleotides read TGTGCCAGCAGCGTAGGGGACAGCAATCAGCCCCAGCATTTT. Using reference TRBV9 and TRBJ1-5 for the parts outside the CDR3, the full variable domain is DSGVTQTPKHLITATGQRVTLRCSPRSGDLSVYWYQQSLDQGLQFLIQYYNGEERAKGNILERFSAQQFPDLHSELNLSSLELGDSALYFCASSVGDSNQPQHFGDGTRLSIL.

J is TRBJ2-3 and V is TRBV12-3 or TRBV12-4; the match to TRBD2 covers 11 bases. The V and J ends lost 6 bases and 11 bases, in that order; junction bases with no gene match: 10. This CDR3 is built from 14 residues. Here the CDR3 DNA reads TGTGCCAGCAGCCAAAGACTAGCGGGAAAGGAGCAGTATTTT. Residues: CASSQRLAGKEQYF.

This clonotype was seen just once. The chain links TRBV2 to TRBJ2-1, with a possible D match to TRBD2 (10 bases). Trimming shortened V by 8 bases and J by 2 bases, and 31 bases separated the two germline ends. CDR1 is SNHLY and CDR2 is FYNNEI in the germline V gene. The CDR3 runs to 20 residues. CDR3 coding DNA: TGTGCCAGCGTGGGACAGGGTAGAGCGGGAGGGCTGAGTCCCTACAATGAGCAGTTCTTC. Its protein product is CASVGQGRAGGLSPYNEQFF.

The chain has TRBV5-4 and TRBJ2-1, with 13 bases fitting TRBD2. Germline-derived CDR1 and CDR2 are SGHNT and YYREEE (reference sequence). J was trimmed by 5 bases and V by 4 bases; bases with no gene match: 6. The CDR3 runs 16 residues. CDR3 nucleotides: TGTGCCAGCAGCGCCGGACTAGCGGGAGTCAACAATGAGCAGTTCTTC. Its protein is CASSAGLAGVNNEQFF.

This chain uses TRBV7-7 with TRBJ2-3, with D tentatively TRBD2 (6 bases). The CDR3 is 13 amino acids. Trimming removed 8 bases from V and 2 bases from J, with 11 bases in between. Per germline, CDR1 SSHAT and CDR2 FNYEAQ (reference sequence). CDR3 sequence (DNA): TGTGCCAGCGGGTTAGCGGTCACAGATACGCAGTATTTT. Encoded protein: CASGLAVTDTQYF.

CDR3 DNA: TGCAGCGTTGTCCTGGCAGGGGGTGAAAAACTGTTTTTT. Protein: CSVVLAGGEKLFF. The J gene is TRBJ1-4, the V gene TRBV29-1; 7 nucleotides agree with TRBD1. Germline V gene lookup returns CDR1 SQVTM and CDR2 ANQGSEA. The CDR3 spans 13 residues. The V and J ends lost 4 bases and 7 bases, in that order; junction bases with no gene match: 6. Full variable domain (remainder filled in from reference TRBV29-1 and TRBJ1-4): SAVISQKPSRDICQRGTSLTIQCQVDSQVTMMFWYRQQPGQSLTLIATANQGSEATYESGFVIDKFPISRPNLTFSTLTVSNMSPEDSSIYLCSVVLAGGEKLFFGSGTQLSVL.

The chain is built from TRBV10-3 and TRBJ1-2, with D unresolved. Trimming took 6 bases from V and 5 from J, leaving 16 bases between them. This CDR3 is built from 14 residues. CDR1 is ENHRY, CDR2 SYGVKD, per germline. The CDR3 region is CAISGEEGKYGYTF. CDR3 in DNA: TGTGCCATCAGCGGGGAGGAGGGCAAGTATGGCTACACCTTC.

This clonotype came up many times. Its ends do not fully match the called genes, so a read error is possible. J is TRBJ2-5 and V is TRBV5-1; TRBD2 matches 9 bases. This CDR3 is built from 14 residues. Germline V CDR1 and CDR2: SGHRS, YFSETQ. CDR3: CASSLAGYQETQYF. CDR3 bases: TGTGCCAGCAGTCTAGCGGGGTACCAAGAGACCCAGTACTTC.

This clonotype was observed at least ten times. V is TRBV20-1 and J is TRBJ2-1; 8 nucleotides match TRBD2. Germline V lookup: CDR1 DFQATT, CDR2 SNEGSKA (reference sequence). The V segment lost 3 bases and the J segment 1 base; nucleotides outside the gene matches: 5. This CDR3 is 15 amino acids long. CDR3 nucleotides: TGCAGTGCTAGCCGTAGCGGGATATCCTACAATGAGCAGTTCTTC. This gives the protein CSASRSGISYNEQFF.

This clonotype was picked up one time. The CDR3 reads CASSLGAGMAEQYF. The CDR3 nucleotides read TGTGCCAGCAGCCTCGGGGCAGGGATGGCCGAGCAGTACTTC. The chain couples TRBV2 to TRBJ2-7; D is perhaps TRBD1 or TRBD2 (5 bases each). Trimming pared 6 bases from V and 6 bases from J, leaving 18 bases between. The CDR3 contains 14 residues. The germline CDR1 and CDR2 sequences are SNHLY and FYNNEI.

This clonotype was seen a handful of times. The rearrangement links TRBV5-1 to TRBJ1-1; D uncertain. Germline V CDR1 and CDR2: SGHRS, YFSETQ. The CDR3 runs to 14 residues. Trimming cost V 3 bases and J 0 bases, with 9 bases left between them. CDR3 amino acids: CASSSQVMNTEAFF. The CDR3 DNA follows: TGCGCCAGCAGCTCGCAGGTGATGAACACTGAAGCTTTCTTT.

This clonotype was picked up a small number of times. The chain is built from TRBV7-2 and TRBJ2-7, with a weak D call TRBD1 (5 bases). The CDR3 covers 15 residues. Trimming stripped 1 base from V and 1 base from J, with 11 bases between. CDR1 and CDR2 (germline): SGHTA, FQGNSA. CDR3 sequence: CASSLDRGKSYEQYF. DNA for the CDR3: TGTGCCAGCAGCTTAGATAGGGGAAAGTCCTACGAGCAGTACTTC. The full variable domain, rest sourced from reference TRBV7-2 and TRBJ2-7, is GAGVSQSPSNKVTEKGKDVELRCDPISGHTALYWYRQSLGQGLEFLIYFQGNSAPDKSGLPSDRFSAERTGGSVSTLTIQRTQQEDSAVYLCASSLDRGKSYEQYFGPGTRLTVT.

The chain links TRBV2 to TRBJ2-3; 11 bases align to TRBD2. V lost 7 bases, J lost 4 bases, and 7 bases stayed unmatched. Per the germline V gene, CDR1 is SNHLY and CDR2 is FYNNEI. The CDR3 is 15 amino acids. CDR3 loop: CASTPTSGTSDTQYF. CDR3 DNA: TGTGCCAGCACCCCGACTAGCGGGACGTCAGATACGCAGTATTTT.

This clonotype was detected only a few times. V and J are TRBV28 and TRBJ2-6, with 9 bases lining up with TRBD2. Germline values: CDR1 MDHEN, CDR2 SYDVKM. The junction had 6 bases not matched to a gene; V was cut back by 6 bases and J by 0 bases. The CDR3 spans 17 residues. CDR3 amino acids: CASSVAGVASGANVLTF. The CDR3 DNA is TGTGCCAGCAGCGTAGCGGGAGTCGCCTCTGGGGCCAACGTCCTGACTTTC.

The chain has TRBV11-1 and TRBJ2-1, with 8 positions matching TRBD2. This CDR3 region has 19 residues. Germline lookup yields CDR1 SGHAT and CDR2 FQDESV (reference sequence). The ends lost 4 bases at V and 4 bases at J; junction bases unmatched: 18. The chain's CDR3 is CASSSLGIAGRKEYNEQFF. CDR3 in DNA: TGTGCCAGCAGCTCCTTGGGGATAGCGGGAAGGAAGGAGTACAATGAGCAGTTCTTC.

In this sample, this clonotype turned up a few times. This sequence joins TRBV7-2 and TRBJ2-7, with TRBD2 as a possible D gene (6 bases). Germline assignment: CDR1 SGHTA and CDR2 FQGNSA. V was clipped by 3 bases and J by 3 bases, with 15 bases between them. The CDR3 is 15 residues long. In DNA, the CDR3 is TGTGCCAGCAGCTTGGGGAGGTTCAGCCTCTACGAGCAGTACTTC. It yields the protein CASSLGRFSLYEQYF.

This clonotype has a handful of counts. The chain joins TRBV21-1 to TRBJ2-6. TRBV21-1 is marked as a pseudogene. CDR3 length: 17 amino acids. The CDR3 protein is CASSKGWRRSGANVLTF. CDR3 nucleotide sequence: TGTGCCAGCAGCAAAGGTTGGCGACGCTCTGGGGCCAACGTCCTGACTTTC.

The CDR3 DNA is TGTGCCAGCAGACTACGGACAGGCATGGGGAGCTACACCTTC. Translation gives CASRLRTGMGSYTF. This sequence joins TRBV6-5 and TRBJ1-2, with 7 bases aligning to TRBD1. V shed 6 bases, J shed 9 bases, and the junction held 13 bases outside the gene matches. The CDR3 has 14 amino acids. Germline V gene sequence: CDR1 MNHEY, CDR2 SVGAGI.

The table lists this clonotype with many counts. The chain carries TRBV7-3 and TRBJ2-7; D might be TRBD1 or TRBD2, each matching 6 bases. The V end was cut by 2 bases, the J end by 6 bases, with 11 bases between. Germline CDR1 reads SGHTA; CDR2 reads FQGTGA. The CDR3 is 13 amino acids. The CDR3 region is CASSLLQGGEQYF. The CDR3, as DNA: TGTGCCAGCAGCTTATTACAGGGAGGCGAGCAGTACTTC.

This clonotype was detected many times. The rearrangement uses TRBV25-1 and TRBJ2-7; D is unresolved. V dropped 7 bases and J dropped 1 base, with 11 bases sitting between them. Germline lookup yields CDR1 MGHDK and CDR2 SYGVNS. The CDR3 length is 13 residues. Here the CDR3 DNA reads TGTGCCAGCATCCCGGCAGGTTCCTACGAGCAGTACTTC. Encoded protein: CASIPAGSYEQYF.

V is TRBV12-3 or TRBV12-4 and J is TRBJ2-3, with D perhaps matching TRBD2 (5 bases). V was shortened by 1 base and J by 4 bases, with 15 bases between the two germline ends. The CDR3 has 16 amino acids. The CDR3 loop reads CASSLGRSPLPDTQYF. Written as DNA, the CDR3 is TGTGCCAGCAGTTTAGGGAGGTCCCCCCTTCCAGATACGCAGTATTTT.

The J gene is TRBJ2-7, the V gene TRBV29-1, with TRBD2 as a possible D gene (6 bases). The CDR3 extends over 13 amino acids. V was clipped by 4 bases and J by 4 bases, with 14 bases between them. Germline CDR1 and CDR2: SQVTM and ANQGSEA. The CDR3 loop is CSVVEPGSYEQYF. The CDR3 DNA reads TGCAGCGTTGTCGAGCCCGGGAGTTACGAGCAGTACTTC.

Notes on this clonotype: At one end the junction does not follow the germline gene, possibly because of a read error. V is TRBV7-2 and J is TRBJ2-2, with 8 bases identical to TRBD2. Looked up from germline, CDR1 is SGHTA and CDR2 is FQGNSA. This CDR3 spans 14 amino acids. Here the CDR3 reads CASSLAGTTGELFF. CDR3 coding DNA: TGTGCCAGCAGTTTAGCGGGGACCACCGGGGAGCTGTTTTTT.

CDR3 region: CASSRNRGFRETQYF. Here the CDR3 DNA reads TGTGCCAGCAGCAGAAATAGGGGTTTCAGAGAGACCCAGTACTTC. The chain joins TRBV13 to TRBJ2-5, with D perhaps matching TRBD1 (5 bases). This CDR3 region has 15 residues. CDR1 and CDR2 from the germline V gene are PRHDT and FYEKMQ (reference sequence). V was cut by 5 bases and J by 4 bases, with 17 bases left in between.

This clonotype was recorded at least ten times. The chain joins TRBV29-1 to TRBJ2-7; TRBD2 might be the D (6 bases). Germline-derived CDR1 and CDR2 are SQVTM and ANQGSEA. V shed 3 bases and J shed 1 base, with 10 bases lying between them. The CDR3 is 13 residues long. The CDR3 coding sequence is TGCAGCGTTGAGGCGGGACCTTCCTACGAGCAGTACTTC. Encoded protein: CSVEAGPSYEQYF.

This sequence joins TRBV7-7 and TRBJ2-5; TRBD1 agrees at 9 bases. V was clipped by 5 bases and J by 4 bases; unmatched bases: 11. Germline CDR1 reads SSHAT; CDR2 reads FNYEAQ (reference sequence). The length of the CDR3 is 16 residues. CDR3: CASSQGLGQGGETQYF. CDR3 DNA: TGTGCCAGCAGCCAGGGCCTGGGACAGGGAGGAGAGACCCAGTACTTC.